The clone carrying this T cell receptor beta chain came up once. Here immunoSEQ multiplex PCR was the method, and the copy in TCRdb shows in-frame clones only, minus some. The repertoire has under 80,000 clones, about nine tenths of them found once; the top ten carry roughly 3.3%. Germline V gene sequence: CDR1 SQVTM, CDR2 ANQGSEA. The CDR3 length is 13 residues. Trimming pared 5 bases from V and 4 bases from J, leaving 11 bases between. The data were taken from a study of T cell changes during pregnancy in multiple sclerosis. The sequence derives from a female donor in good health, enrolled as a control in a pregnancy study. The chain employs TRBV29-1 and TRBJ2-2; D perhaps matches TRBD1 (5 bases). The sequencing here drew on peripheral blood, taken after pregnancy. CDR3 coding DNA: TGCAGCGTTAATCGGCAGGGCACCGGGGAGCTGTTTTTT. Encoded protein: CSVNRQGTGELFF.